The 4 T cell receptor beta chains presented below share a single source sample, sequenced in a study of T cell responses to AZD1222 COVID-19 vaccine. The repertoire was sequenced with immunoSEQ multiplex PCR; TCRdb's copy has only in-frame clones and lacks some. This sample has around 150,000 clones; roughly 90% occur once, and the top ten carry roughly 5%. The sequencing here drew on peripheral blood, taken on day 0 of AZD1222 vaccination. These receptors were collected from an adult in good health.

V is TRBV5-8 and J is TRBJ2-2, with no clear D. Between the trimmed V and J ends, which lost 0 bases and 3 bases, there was a span of 12 bases. Germline CDR1 SGHTS, CDR2 YDEGEE. The CDR3 contains 16 residues. DNA for the CDR3: TGTGCCAGCAGCTTGGGGTGGGGATTGCACACCGGGGAGCTGTTTTTT. Its translation: CASSLGWGLHTGELFF.

The chain has TRBV9 and TRBJ2-1; D remains ambiguous. This CDR3 comprises 14 residues. Germline loops: CDR1 SGDLS, CDR2 YYNGEE. Trimming cost V 0 bases and J 8 bases, with 12 bases left between them. In nucleotides, the CDR3 is TGTGCCAGCAGCGTAGGTCACCCCGGCGATGAGCAGTTCTTC. It specifies CASSVGHPGDEQFF. The full variable domain, rest sourced from reference TRBV9 and TRBJ2-1, is DSGVTQTPKHLITATGQRVTLRCSPRSGDLSVYWYQQSLDQGLQFLIQYYNGEERAKGNILERFSAQQFPDLHSELNLSSLELGDSALYFCASSVGHPGDEQFFGPGTRLTVL.

The chain carries TRBV7-2 and TRBJ2-5; D possibly corresponds to TRBD1 (9 bases). The V gene's germline CDR1 is SGHTA and CDR2 FQGNSA. This CDR3 is built from 18 residues. V shed 4 bases and J shed 2 bases, with 23 bases lying between them. CDR3: CASSSGGTGTGEQETQYF. As DNA, the CDR3 is TGTGCCAGCAGCTCGGGGGGGACAGGGACTGGGGAACAAGAGACCCAGTACTTC.

The rearrangement joins TRBV6-5 to TRBJ2-3; 11 nucleotides match TRBD2. Trimming removed 5 bases from V and 6 bases from J; junction bases left unmatched: 7. Looked up from germline, CDR1 is MNHEY and CDR2 is SVGAGI. This CDR3 is 15 amino acids long. CDR3 in DNA: TGTGCCAGCAGTCCTCGTAGCGGGAGGGATGATACGCAGTATTTT. It translates to CASSPRSGRDDTQYF.